This TCR beta chain was identified in a study of shared clonotypes between healthy human individuals. Sequencing used immunoSEQ multiplex PCR; TCRdb keeps in-frame clones, though not all of them. The sample contains some 490,000 clones, over 75% of which appear only once. The CDR3 has 11 amino acids. Trimming stripped 3 bases from V and 2 bases from J, with 3 bases between. Germline CDR1 DFQATT, CDR2 SNEGSKA (reference sequence). Sequences were obtained from PBMCs. The rearrangement joins TRBV20-1 to TRBJ2-3, with D unclear. This clonotype originated in a woman aged 40 to 50 in good health. Some clones in this sample may be carry-over from other donors' samples. DNA of the CDR3: TGCAGTGCTAGGTACACAGATACGCAGTATTTT. Protein product: CSARYTDTQYF.